The 26 T cell receptor beta chains below come from one sample, sequenced in a study of blood T cell repertoires in COVID-19 (dated by TCRdb to the early 2020s). The library was obtained by the immunoSEQ multiplex PCR assay. Drawn from immuneACCESS, this table holds only the in-frame rearrangements with V and J called that TCRdb kept. Clones are partly lost; checked studies trace under half to an unresolved V gene and leave the rest unexplained. The sample table contains a few hundred thousand clones; only one count was recorded for around 89% of them. The ten largest make up over 1% of the sample. The sample comprised peripheral blood. Receptors originate from a man aged 35 to 55 with acute or convalescent COVID-19.

In DNA, the CDR3 is TGTGCCAGCAGCTCCCGGGACAGGGCTAAAAACATTCAGTACTTC. Protein product: CASSSRDRAKNIQYF. This chain connects TRBV21-1 to TRBJ2-4; the DNA was not used to check the table's D call, TRBD1. TRBV21-1 constitutes a pseudogene. This CDR3 has 15 residues.

The J gene is TRBJ2-4, the V gene TRBV4-3, with D perhaps TRBD2 (6 bases). Germline V gene data show CDR1 as LGHNA and CDR2 as YSLEER. V lost 1 base and J 15 bases, leaving 13 bases between the germline ends. This CDR3 spans 12 amino acids. The chain's CDR3 is CASSQGGRSWYF. The CDR3 DNA reads TGCGCCAGCAGCCAAGGGGGGAGGAGTTGGTACTTC.

The genes are TRBV30 and TRBJ2-7, with a possible D match to TRBD2 (5 bases). V lost 7 bases to trimming and J lost 2 bases, with 15 bases between them. Germline CDR1 is GTSNPN and CDR2 is SVGIG (reference sequence). The CDR3 is 13 residues long. The CDR3 sequence: CASSGRGAYEQYF. The CDR3 bases are TGTGCCTCCTCGGGGAGAGGCGCCTACGAGCAGTACTTC.

V gene TRBV5-4 combines with J gene TRBJ1-2; 10 nucleotides agree with TRBD1. CDR3 length: 13 amino acids. V dropped 4 bases and J dropped 5; count of bases not matched to a gene: 2. CDR1 is SGHNT, CDR2 YYREEE, per germline (reference sequence). The CDR3 loop reads CASSTGQGYGYTF. Written as DNA, the CDR3 is TGTGCCAGCAGCACGGGACAGGGGTATGGCTACACCTTC.

In this sample, this clone turned up many times. DNA for the CDR3: TGTGCCAGCAGTGGACAGGCTGGGAACACTGAAGCTTTCTTT. This sequence encodes CASSGQAGNTEAFF. The V call is TRBV2, the J call TRBJ1-1, with a weak D call TRBD1 (6 bases). The CDR3 contains 14 residues. In germline, CDR1 is SNHLY, CDR2 FYNNEI. V dropped 4 bases and J dropped 1 base, with 10 bases sitting between them.

The chain combines TRBV6-5 with TRBJ2-5, with a possible D match to TRBD2 (6 bases). V lost 8 bases, J lost 5 bases, and 21 bases lay in between. The length of the CDR3 is 15 residues. Germline loops: CDR1 MNHEY, CDR2 SVGAGI. The CDR3 sequence: CASQRDRGLLETQYF. The CDR3, as DNA: TGTGCCAGCCAAAGGGACCGGGGGTTGTTGGAGACCCAGTACTTC.

The CDR3 nucleotides are TGCGGCTGGGGCCGGAACGAAAAACTGTTTTTT. As protein: CGWGRNEKLFF. The rearrangement joins TRBV20-1 to TRBJ1-4; D possibly corresponds to TRBD1 (5 bases). The germline V gene has CDR1 DFQATT and CDR2 SNEGSKA (reference sequence). The CDR3 contains 11 residues.

The chain combines TRBV9 with TRBJ1-1; TRBD1 might be the D (5 bases). The CDR3 is made up of 14 amino acids. Germline values: CDR1 SGDLS, CDR2 YYNGEE. Between the trimmed V and J ends, which lost 3 bases and 1 base, there was a span of 10 bases. CDR3 nucleotide sequence: TGTGCCAGCAGCGGAACAGGTAGGAACACTGAAGCTTTCTTT. Protein: CASSGTGRNTEAFF. The whole variable domain, filled in from reference TRBV9 and TRBJ1-1, reads DSGVTQTPKHLITATGQRVTLRCSPRSGDLSVYWYQQSLDQGLQFLIQYYNGEERAKGNILERFSAQQFPDLHSELNLSSLELGDSALYFCASSGTGRNTEAFFGQGTRLTVV.

This clone has more than one count but fewer than ten. The chain uses TRBV7-2 and TRBJ2-1, with 10 bases fitting TRBD2. The CDR3 is 15 amino acids. Trimming cost V 0 bases and J 5 bases; bases outside gene matches: 1. CDR1 and CDR2 (germline): SGHTA, FQGNSA. The CDR3 sequence: CASSLALAGDNEQFF. CDR3 bases: TGTGCCAGCAGCTTAGCCCTAGCGGGGGACAATGAGCAGTTCTTC.

The rearrangement links TRBV28 to TRBJ1-1, with 8 bases matching TRBD1. Trimming at V came to 4 bases and at J to 6 bases, leaving 19 bases not matched to a gene. The length of the CDR3 is 18 residues. Germline V lookup: CDR1 MDHEN, CDR2 SYDVKM. The CDR3 loop is CASSSFRGHYETLAEAFF. In DNA form, the CDR3 reads TGTGCCAGCAGTTCGTTCAGGGGGCATTACGAAACTCTGGCTGAAGCTTTCTTT.

The CDR3 DNA sequence: TGCAGTGCTAGTGGCGGAGGCGCCTACGAGCAGTACTTC. Its translation: CSASGGGAYEQYF. This sequence joins TRBV20-1 and TRBJ2-7, with a possible D match to TRBD2 (5 bases). Per germline, CDR1 DFQATT and CDR2 SNEGSKA (reference sequence). V dropped 3 bases and J dropped 2 bases, with 11 bases sitting between them. The CDR3 contains 13 residues.

The chain joins TRBV19 to TRBJ1-2; 9 nucleotides line up with TRBD1. The trim removed 5 bases at V and 7 bases at J, leaving 8 bases unmatched. The CDR3 runs 14 residues. Germline V gene sequence: CDR1 LNHDA, CDR2 SQIVND (reference sequence). CDR3 residues: CASSPRGQGFGYTF. The CDR3 nucleotides are TGTGCCAGTAGTCCGAGGGGACAGGGTTTTGGCTACACCTTC.

This chain connects TRBV3-1 (or the pseudogene TRBV3-2) to TRBJ2-5, with D hard to call. Germline V gene data show CDR1 as LGHDT and CDR2 as YNNKEL (reference sequence). There are 12 residues in the CDR3. The V end was cut by 2 bases, the J end by 5 bases, with 6 bases between. CDR3 loop: CASSQLRETQYF. The CDR3 DNA reads TGTGCCAGCAGCCAACTGCGGGAGACCCAGTACTTC.

This chain links TRBV10-3 with TRBJ1-6, with 7 nucleotides matching TRBD1. Germline V gene data show CDR1 as ENHRY and CDR2 as SYGVKD. The CDR3 extends over 14 amino acids. The trim removed 6 bases at V and 7 bases at J, leaving 6 bases unmatched. The CDR3, as DNA: TGTGCCATCAGATCCGGGACAGTGAATTCACCCCTCCACTTT. This encodes CAIRSGTVNSPLHF.

This sequence joins TRBV4-1 and TRBJ1-2; D unclear. There are 14 residues in the CDR3. Looked up from germline, CDR1 is MGHRA and CDR2 is YSYEKL. V gave up 4 bases and J gave up 5 bases, with 14 bases separating them. The CDR3 protein is CASSRFVGEYGYTF. CDR3 DNA: TGCGCCAGCAGCCGGTTCGTCGGAGAGTATGGCTACACCTTC.

The J gene is TRBJ2-7, the V gene TRBV2; possibly TRBD1 for D (5 bases). V was clipped by 6 bases and J by 2 bases, with 17 bases between them. Germline CDR1 is SNHLY and CDR2 is FYNNEI. The CDR3 is 15 residues long. The CDR3 coding sequence is TGTGCCAGCAGGGCTAGGACAACACTAACCTACGAGCAGTACTTC. This translates into CASRARTTLTYEQYF.

The chain has TRBV11-2 and TRBJ1-2; tentative D call: TRBD1 (6 bases). The V end was cut by 5 bases, the J end by 9 bases, with 10 bases between. The CDR3 is made up of 11 amino acids. CDR1 and CDR2 (germline): SGHAT, FQNNGV. CDR3 loop: CASSRGGSYTF. The CDR3, as DNA: TGTGCCAGCAGCCGAGGGGGAAGCTACACCTTC.

V gene TRBV2 combines with J gene TRBJ2-1; possibly TRBD2 for D (5 bases). Between the trimmed V and J ends, which lost 8 bases and 8 bases, there was a span of 13 bases. Germline CDR1 and CDR2: SNHLY and FYNNEI. The CDR3 totals 12 residues. The CDR3 DNA follows: TGTGCCAGCGGACTGCTCGGGGATGAGCAGTTCTTC. This sequence encodes CASGLLGDEQFF.

V and J are TRBV30 and TRBJ1-5; D call uncertain. Germline V gene lookup returns CDR1 GTSNPN and CDR2 SVGIG (reference sequence). The germline V and J ends were trimmed by 1 base and 2 bases, with 15 bases remaining between them. The CDR3 spans 16 residues. The CDR3 protein is CAWSGIAGFGNQPQHF. The CDR3 DNA follows: TGTGCCTGGAGTGGCATTGCGGGATTCGGCAATCAGCCCCAGCATTTT.

The chain employs TRBV5-1 and TRBJ1-3; D is undetermined. Trimming left V 0 bases short and J 4 bases short, with 8 bases between. CDR3 length: 14 amino acids. Germline CDR1 is SGHRS and CDR2 is YFSETQ. CDR3 in amino acids: CASSLDSGGNTIYF. The DNA of the CDR3 is TGCGCCAGCAGCTTGGACAGTGGGGGAAACACCATATATTTT.

V is TRBV7-9 and J is TRBJ1-1; 9 positions agree with TRBD1. Looked up from germline, CDR1 is SEHNR and CDR2 is FQNEAQ (reference sequence). V gave up 5 bases and J gave up 4 bases; unmatched junction bases: 5. There are 14 residues in the CDR3. CDR3: CASSRTGVTTEAFF. DNA of the CDR3: TGTGCCAGCAGCCGGACAGGGGTTACCACTGAAGCTTTCTTT. Using reference TRBV7-9 and TRBJ1-1 for the parts outside the CDR3, the full variable domain is DTGVSQNPRHKITKRGQNVTFRCDPISEHNRLYWYRQTLGQGPEFLTYFQNEAQLEKSRLLSDRFSAERPKGSFSTLEIQRTEQGDSAMYLCASSRTGVTTEAFFGQGTRLTVV.

The chain links TRBV28 to TRBJ2-7, with 8 bases fitting TRBD1. This CDR3 contains 14 residues. CDR1 is MDHEN, CDR2 SYDVKM, per germline. With 6 bases clipped from V and 3 bases from J, the junction kept 7 bases outside the gene matches. CDR3 protein: CASRTGGYDYEQYF. CDR3 in DNA: TGTGCCAGCAGAACAGGGGGTTACGACTACGAGCAGTACTTC. The full variable domain, with the rest looked up from reference TRBV28 and TRBJ2-7, is DVKVTQSSRYLVKRTGEKVFLECVQDMDHENMFWYRQDPGLGLRLIYFSYDVKMKEKGDIPEGYSVSREKKERFSLILESASTNQTSMYLCASRTGGYDYEQYFGPGTRLTVT.

The chain uses TRBV7-8 and TRBJ2-7; 8 nucleotides align to TRBD1. The CDR3 extends over 14 amino acids. J lost 1 base, V lost 5 bases, and 4 bases had no gene match. Germline V gene lookup returns CDR1 SGHVS and CDR2 FQNEAQ. CDR3 DNA sequence: TGTGCCAGCAGCCCACGGGACAGGTCCTACGAGCAGTACTTC. Residues: CASSPRDRSYEQYF.

CDR3 bases: TGTGCCAGCAGCGTAGGGCAGGGGGCTGTGAGCACTGAAGCTTTCTTT. This encodes CASSVGQGAVSTEAFF. This chain uses TRBV9 with TRBJ1-1; 8 nucleotides line up with TRBD1. Losses at the gene ends were 0 bases for V and 4 bases for J; bases not matched to a gene: 8. Per germline, CDR1 SGDLS and CDR2 YYNGEE. The CDR3 loop spans 16 amino acids. Combining the CDR3 with reference TRBV9 and TRBJ1-1 gives the whole variable domain DSGVTQTPKHLITATGQRVTLRCSPRSGDLSVYWYQQSLDQGLQFLIQYYNGEERAKGNILERFSAQQFPDLHSELNLSSLELGDSALYFCASSVGQGAVSTEAFFGQGTRLTVV.

This clone was seen just once. The V gene is TRBV9, the J gene TRBJ2-1; 7 nucleotides match TRBD1. J gave up 2 bases and V 3 bases, and 2 bases lay outside the gene matches. CDR3 length: 14 residues. The germline V gene has CDR1 SGDLS and CDR2 YYNGEE. CDR3 DNA sequence: TGTGCCAGCAGCGGACAGGGACCCTACAATGAGCAGTTCTTC. This translates into CASSGQGPYNEQFF.

This clone showed up many times. The rearrangement uses TRBV28 and TRBJ1-5; D is undetermined. This CDR3 has 14 amino acids. Germline CDR1 MDHEN, CDR2 SYDVKM. The germline V and J ends were trimmed by 2 bases and 9 bases, with 14 bases remaining between them. The CDR3 coding sequence is TGTGCCAGCAGTTTAAGCGCGTCCTTGGGGCCCCAGCATTTT. Translated: CASSLSASLGPQHF.